This TCR beta chain was recovered during a study of blood T cells in healthy people across ages. Study conclusions and caveats: Greater diversity and more naive CD4+ cells were seen in long-lived donors than in aged donors. Strong correlation was found linking TCR beta diversity to naive T cell percentage.

For the second PCR, which ran for roughly 6 to 12 cycles, a sample-barcoded 5' primer and a J-beta primer mix were used. TCRdb re-analysed the 5' RACE reads in MiXCR, keeping a single row per CDR3 protein. The sample holds around 500,000 distinct CDR3 sequences, roughly 43% seen once. Germline lookup yields CDR1 SGHTA and CDR2 FQGNSA. The V end was cut by 7 bases, the J end by 0 bases, with 5 bases between. CDR3 size: 12 residues. On this clonotype: Its matching antigen is unknown.

The sample consisted of blood. The receptor's source is a man of 80 years or more in good health. The chain joins TRBV7-2 to TRBJ2-3, with D unresolved. The CDR3 DNA is TGTGCCAGCACCTCTAGCACAGATACGCAGTATTTT. This sequence encodes CASTSSTDTQYF.